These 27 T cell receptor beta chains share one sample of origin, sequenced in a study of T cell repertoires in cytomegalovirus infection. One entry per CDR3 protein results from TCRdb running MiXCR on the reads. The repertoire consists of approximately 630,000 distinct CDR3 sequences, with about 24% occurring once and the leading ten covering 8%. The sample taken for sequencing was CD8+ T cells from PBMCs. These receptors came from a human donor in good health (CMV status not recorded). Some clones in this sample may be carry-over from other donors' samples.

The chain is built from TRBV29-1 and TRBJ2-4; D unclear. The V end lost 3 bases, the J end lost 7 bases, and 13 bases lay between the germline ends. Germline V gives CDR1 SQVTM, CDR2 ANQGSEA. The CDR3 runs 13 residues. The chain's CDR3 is CSVEVAEPNIQYF. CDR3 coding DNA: TGCAGCGTTGAGGTGGCAGAACCTAACATTCAGTACTTC.

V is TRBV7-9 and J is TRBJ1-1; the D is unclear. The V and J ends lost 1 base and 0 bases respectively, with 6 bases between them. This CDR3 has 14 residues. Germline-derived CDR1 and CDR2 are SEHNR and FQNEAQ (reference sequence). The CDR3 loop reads CASSLVPVNTEAFF. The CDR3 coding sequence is TGTGCCAGCAGCTTAGTACCAGTGAACACTGAAGCTTTCTTT.

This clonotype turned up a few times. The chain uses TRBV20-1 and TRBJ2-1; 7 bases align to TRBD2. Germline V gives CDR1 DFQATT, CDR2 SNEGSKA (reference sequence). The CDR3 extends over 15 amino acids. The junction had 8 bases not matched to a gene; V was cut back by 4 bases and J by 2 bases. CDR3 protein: CSATVGGSAYNEQFF. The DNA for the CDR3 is TGCAGTGCTACGGTCGGGGGGAGTGCCTACAATGAGCAGTTCTTC.

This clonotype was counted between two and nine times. The DNA of the CDR3 is TGTGCCAGCAACAGGGGACAGGCGATCAACTACGAGCAGTACGTC. Protein product: CASNRGQAINYEQYV. This chain links TRBV28 with TRBJ2-7, with 8 bases lining up with TRBD1. The CDR3 is 15 residues long. The germline V gene has CDR1 MDHEN and CDR2 SYDVKM. V lost 7 bases and J lost 3; bases outside the gene matches: 11.

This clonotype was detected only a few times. The DNA for the CDR3 is TGTGCCAGCAGCTTGTTTCGACAGTCAACCTACGAGCAGTACTTC. It yields the protein CASSLFRQSTYEQYF. J is TRBJ2-7 and V is TRBV5-5, with D maybe TRBD1 (5 bases). Trimming took off 1 base at V and 2 bases at J, with 13 bases between the two ends. The CDR3 is made up of 15 amino acids. Germline loops: CDR1 SGHKS, CDR2 YYEKEE (reference sequence).

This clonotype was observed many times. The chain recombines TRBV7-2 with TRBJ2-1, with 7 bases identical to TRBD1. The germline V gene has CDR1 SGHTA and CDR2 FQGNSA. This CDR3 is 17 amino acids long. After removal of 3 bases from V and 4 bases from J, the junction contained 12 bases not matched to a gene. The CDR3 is CASSFVVGGSRYNEQFF. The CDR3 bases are TGTGCCAGCAGCTTCGTTGTAGGGGGCTCGCGGTACAATGAGCAGTTCTTC.

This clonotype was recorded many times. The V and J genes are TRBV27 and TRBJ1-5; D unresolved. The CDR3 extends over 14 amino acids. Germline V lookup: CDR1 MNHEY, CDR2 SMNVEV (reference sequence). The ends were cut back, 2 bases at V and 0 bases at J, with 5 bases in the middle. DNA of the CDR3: TGTGCCAGCAGTTTAGTAGCTAGCAATCAGCCCCAGCATTTT. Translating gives CASSLVASNQPQHF.

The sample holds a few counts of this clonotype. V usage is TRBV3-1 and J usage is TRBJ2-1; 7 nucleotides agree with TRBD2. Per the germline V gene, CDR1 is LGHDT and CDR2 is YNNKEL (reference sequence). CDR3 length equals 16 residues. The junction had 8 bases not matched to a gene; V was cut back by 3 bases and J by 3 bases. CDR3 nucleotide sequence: TGTGCCAGCAGCCATCCAGCGGGGCCTCTCTACAATGAGCAGTTCTTC. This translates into CASSHPAGPLYNEQFF.

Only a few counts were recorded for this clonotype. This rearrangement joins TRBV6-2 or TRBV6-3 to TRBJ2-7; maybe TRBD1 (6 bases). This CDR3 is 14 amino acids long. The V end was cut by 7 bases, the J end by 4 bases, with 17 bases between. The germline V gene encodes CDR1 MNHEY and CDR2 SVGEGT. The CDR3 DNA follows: TGTGCCAGCAAATTTGAGCAGGGGCCGTACGAGCAGTACGTC. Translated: CASKFEQGPYEQYV.

CDR3 amino acids: CASSYPRANEKLFF. In nucleotides, the CDR3 is TGTGCCAGCAGTTATCCTCGGGCTAATGAAAAACTGTTTTTT. The chain links TRBV28 to TRBJ1-4; D is unresolved. Germline-derived CDR1 and CDR2 are MDHEN and SYDVKM. V dropped 4 bases and J dropped 3 bases, with 9 bases sitting between them. The CDR3 is 14 amino acids.

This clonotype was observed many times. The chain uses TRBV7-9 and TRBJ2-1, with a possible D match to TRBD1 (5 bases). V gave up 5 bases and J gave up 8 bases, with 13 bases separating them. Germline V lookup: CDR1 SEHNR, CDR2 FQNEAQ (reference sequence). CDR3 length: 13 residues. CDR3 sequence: CASSENQGYEQFF. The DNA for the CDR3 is TGTGCCAGCAGCGAAAATCAGGGCTATGAGCAGTTCTTC.

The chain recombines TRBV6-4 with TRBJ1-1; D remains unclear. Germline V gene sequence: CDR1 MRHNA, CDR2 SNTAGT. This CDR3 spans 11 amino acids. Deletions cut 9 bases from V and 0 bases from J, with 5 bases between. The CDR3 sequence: CASLLNTEAFF. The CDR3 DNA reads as TGTGCCAGTCTCTTGAACACTGAAGCTTTCTTT.

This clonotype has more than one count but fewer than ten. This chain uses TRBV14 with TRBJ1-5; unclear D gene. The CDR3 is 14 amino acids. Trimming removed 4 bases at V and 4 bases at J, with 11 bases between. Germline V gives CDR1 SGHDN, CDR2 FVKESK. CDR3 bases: TGTGCCAGCAGCCGATCAGGTTATAATCAGCCCCAGCATTTT. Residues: CASSRSGYNQPQHF.

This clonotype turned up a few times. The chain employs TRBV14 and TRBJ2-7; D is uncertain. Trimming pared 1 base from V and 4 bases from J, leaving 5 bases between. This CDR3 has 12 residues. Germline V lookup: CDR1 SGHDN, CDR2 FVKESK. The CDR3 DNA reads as TGTGCCAGCAGCCAAGTGAGGTACGAGCAGTACTTC. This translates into CASSQVRYEQYF. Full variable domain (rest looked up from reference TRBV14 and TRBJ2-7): EAGVTQFPSHSVIEKGQTVTLRCDPISGHDNLYWYRRVMGKEIKFLLHFVKESKQDESGMPNNRFLAERTGGTYSTLKVQPAELEDSGVYFCASSQVRYEQYFGPGTRLTVT.

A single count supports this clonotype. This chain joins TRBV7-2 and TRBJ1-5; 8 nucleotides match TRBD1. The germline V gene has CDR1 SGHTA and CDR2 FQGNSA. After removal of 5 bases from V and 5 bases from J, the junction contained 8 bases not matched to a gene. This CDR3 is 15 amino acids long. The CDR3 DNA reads TGTGCCAGCAGCCGACAGGGGAGGTGGGATCAGCCCCAGCATTTT. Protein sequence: CASSRQGRWDQPQHF. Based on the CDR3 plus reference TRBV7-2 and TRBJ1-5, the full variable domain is GAGVSQSPSNKVTEKGKDVELRCDPISGHTALYWYRQSLGQGLEFLIYFQGNSAPDKSGLPSDRFSAERTGGSVSTLTIQRTQQEDSAVYLCASSRQGRWDQPQHFGDGTRLSIL.

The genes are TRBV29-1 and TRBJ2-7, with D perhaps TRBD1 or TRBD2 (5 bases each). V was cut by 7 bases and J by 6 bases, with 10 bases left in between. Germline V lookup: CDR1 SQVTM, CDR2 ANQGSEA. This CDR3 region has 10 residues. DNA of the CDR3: TGCAGCGGTCAGGGAGCCGAGCAGTACTTC. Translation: CSGQGAEQYF.

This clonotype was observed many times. CDR3 protein: CASTLGHLSYEQYF. The CDR3 DNA follows: TGTGCCAGCACTTTGGGGCACCTCTCCTACGAGCAGTACTTC. The J gene is TRBJ2-7, the V gene TRBV12-3 or TRBV12-4, with a possible D match to TRBD1 (5 bases). CDR3 length: 14 residues. Trimming left V 7 bases short and J 0 bases short, with 13 bases between.

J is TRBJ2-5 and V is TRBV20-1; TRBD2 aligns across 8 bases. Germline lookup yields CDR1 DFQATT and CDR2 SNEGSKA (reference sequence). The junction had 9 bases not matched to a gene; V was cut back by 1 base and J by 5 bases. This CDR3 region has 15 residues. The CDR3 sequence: CSARAMRGARETQYF. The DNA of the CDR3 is TGCAGTGCTAGAGCGATGCGGGGGGCTCGGGAGACCCAGTACTTC.

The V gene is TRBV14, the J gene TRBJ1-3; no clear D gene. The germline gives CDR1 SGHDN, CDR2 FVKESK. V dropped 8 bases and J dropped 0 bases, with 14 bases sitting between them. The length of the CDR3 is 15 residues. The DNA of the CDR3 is TGTGCCAGCCCTATTTCCGAATTCTCTGGAAACACCATATATTTT. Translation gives CASPISEFSGNTIYF.

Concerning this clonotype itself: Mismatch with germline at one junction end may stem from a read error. This CDR3 reads CACSSDRWGTEAFF. CDR3 coding DNA: TGTGCCTGCAGCTCAGACAGATGGGGGACTGAAGCTTTCTTT. This chain joins TRBV11-2 and TRBJ1-1; D is perhaps TRBD1 (5 bases). The germline V gene has CDR1 SGHAT and CDR2 FQNNGV. CDR3 length: 14 residues.

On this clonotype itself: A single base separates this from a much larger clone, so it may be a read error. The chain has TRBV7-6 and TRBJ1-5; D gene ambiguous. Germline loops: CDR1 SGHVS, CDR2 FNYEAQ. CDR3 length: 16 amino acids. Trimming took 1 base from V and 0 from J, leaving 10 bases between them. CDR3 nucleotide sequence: TGTGCCAGCAGCTTAGTCACTTGGAGTAGCAATCAGCCCCAGCATTTT. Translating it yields CASSLVTWSSNQPQHF.

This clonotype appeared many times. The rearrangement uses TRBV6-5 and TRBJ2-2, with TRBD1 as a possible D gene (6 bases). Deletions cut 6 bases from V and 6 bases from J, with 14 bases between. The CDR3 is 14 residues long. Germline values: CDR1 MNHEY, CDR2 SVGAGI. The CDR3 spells CASRSGPGAGELFF. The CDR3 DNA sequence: TGTGCCAGCAGATCGGGACCAGGGGCCGGGGAGCTGTTTTTT.

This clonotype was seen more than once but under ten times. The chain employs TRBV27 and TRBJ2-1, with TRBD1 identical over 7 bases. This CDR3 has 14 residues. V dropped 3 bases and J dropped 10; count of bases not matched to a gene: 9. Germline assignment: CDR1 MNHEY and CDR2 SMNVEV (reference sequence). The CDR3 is CASSLLGDSHEQFF. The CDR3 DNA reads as TGTGCCAGCAGTTTGCTAGGGGACAGCCACGAGCAGTTCTTC.

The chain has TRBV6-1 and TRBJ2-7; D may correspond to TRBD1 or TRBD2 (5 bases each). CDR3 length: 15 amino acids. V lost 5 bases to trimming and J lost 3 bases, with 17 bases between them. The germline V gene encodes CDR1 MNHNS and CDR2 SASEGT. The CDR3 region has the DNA TGTGCCAGCAGTTTTTCCGGGACCTCCGTCTACGAGCAGTACGTC. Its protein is CASSFSGTSVYEQYV.

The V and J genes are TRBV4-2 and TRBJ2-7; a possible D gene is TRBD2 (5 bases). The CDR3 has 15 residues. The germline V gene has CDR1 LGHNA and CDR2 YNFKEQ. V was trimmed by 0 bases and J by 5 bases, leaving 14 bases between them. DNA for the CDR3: TGTGCCAGCAGCCAAGAACCCCCGGGGTCCAACGAGCAGTACTTC. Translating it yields CASSQEPPGSNEQYF.

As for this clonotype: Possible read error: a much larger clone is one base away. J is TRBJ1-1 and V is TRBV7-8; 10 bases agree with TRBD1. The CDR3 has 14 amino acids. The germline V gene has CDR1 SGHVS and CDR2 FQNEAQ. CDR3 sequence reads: CVSSPDRGVPEAFF. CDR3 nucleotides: TGTGTCAGCAGCCCGGACAGGGGGGTACCTGAAGCTTTCTTT.

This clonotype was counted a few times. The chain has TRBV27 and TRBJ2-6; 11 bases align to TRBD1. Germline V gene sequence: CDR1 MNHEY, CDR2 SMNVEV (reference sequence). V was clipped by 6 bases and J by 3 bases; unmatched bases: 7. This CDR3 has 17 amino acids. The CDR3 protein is CASSRDRGGSGANVLTF. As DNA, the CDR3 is TGTGCCAGCAGCCGGGACAGGGGGGGTAGTGGGGCCAACGTCCTGACTTTC. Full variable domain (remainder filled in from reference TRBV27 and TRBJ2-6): EAQVTQNPRYLITVTGKKLTVTCSQNMNHEYMSWYRQDPGLGLRQIYYSMNVEVTDKGDVPEGYKVSRKEKRNFPLILESPSPNQTSLYFCASSRDRGGSGANVLTFGAGSRLTVL.